The entry below describes one TCR beta chain. The CDR3 covers 11 residues. V was clipped by 3 bases and J by 9 bases, with 8 bases between them. Donors in Cohort 3 who had recovered were those with two negative PCRs, healthcare professional clearance, or resolution of their symptoms. Clones were sequenced by immunoSEQ multiplex PCR, and TCRdb holds only the in-frame ones, with some missing. The data show over 350,000 clones, around 87% seen once. This sample was included in a study of blood T cell repertoires in COVID-19. This TCR came from a woman aged 50 to 65 who had recovered from COVID-19. The chain links TRBV12-3 or TRBV12-4 to TRBJ1-1; D remains unclear. The sequenced sample consisted of PBMCs or T cells enriched from blood (not recorded which). The CDR3: CASSLAEKAFF. CDR3 coding DNA: TGTGCCAGCAGTTTGGCAGAAAAAGCTTTCTTT.